These 30 T cell receptor beta chains were sequenced from one sample in a study of T-cell reconstitution after alpha-beta-depleted transplantation in children. Using unique molecular identifiers, the investigators prepared the TCRbeta library. TCRdb reprocessed the PCR reads via MiXCR and lists one record per CDR3 protein. Seen here are tens of thousands of distinct CDR3 sequences, roughly 15% observed once, and the top ten hold 27%. Here the sequenced sample was PBMCs, mostly from graft donor cells, taken 180 days after TCRalphabeta/CD19-depleted stem cell transplant. These receptor sequences come from a male patient aged 2-15 years who had a stem cell transplant for acute lymphoblastic leukemia, so the T cells may come from the graft donor.

This sequence joins TRBV7-2 and TRBJ2-3; D is perhaps TRBD2 (6 bases). The length of the CDR3 is 15 residues. V was cut by 3 bases and J by 6 bases, with 16 bases left in between. Germline lookup yields CDR1 SGHTA and CDR2 FQGNSA. Here the CDR3 reads CASSFGTSPTDTQYF. For the CDR3, the DNA is TGTGCCAGCAGCTTTGGGACTTCACCAACGGATACGCAGTATTTT. The full variable domain, its missing parts supplied by reference TRBV7-2 and TRBJ2-3, is GAGVSQSPSNKVTEKGKDVELRCDPISGHTALYWYRQSLGQGLEFLIYFQGNSAPDKSGLPSDRFSAERTGGSVSTLTIQRTQQEDSAVYLCASSFGTSPTDTQYFGPGTRLTVL.

The table lists this clonotype with a few counts. The chain combines TRBV12-3 or TRBV12-4 with TRBJ1-4; D remains unclear. V lost 1 base to trimming and J lost 8 bases, with 8 bases between them. This CDR3 spans 13 amino acids. CDR3 protein: CASSLDPVEKLFF. The CDR3 DNA reads TGTGCCAGCAGTTTAGACCCAGTGGAAAAACTGTTTTTT.

This clonotype was detected a few times. V usage is TRBV5-6 and J usage is TRBJ1-1; D perhaps matches TRBD1 (6 bases). The CDR3 runs 13 residues. Per the germline V gene, CDR1 is SGHDT and CDR2 is YYEEEE. Trimming took off 3 bases at V and 6 bases at J, with 12 bases between the two ends. CDR3 coding DNA: TGTGCCAGCAGCTGGGCGGGGGCGCCTGAAGCTTTCTTT. As protein: CASSWAGAPEAFF.

This clonotype was recorded at least ten times. The chain is built from TRBV5-1 and TRBJ1-1; perhaps TRBD1 as D (6 bases). There are 15 residues in the CDR3. The germline V gene encodes CDR1 SGHRS and CDR2 YFSETQ. V was cut by 3 bases and J by 5 bases, with 17 bases left in between. The CDR3 DNA sequence: TGCGCCAGCAGCTCCCTAGGGGGGTCACGGACTGAAGCTTTCTTT. Its protein is CASSSLGGSRTEAFF.

A single count supports this clonotype. V is TRBV27 and J is TRBJ2-5, with 10 positions matching TRBD1. The CDR3 has 15 residues. The V and J ends lost 4 bases and 4 bases, in that order; junction bases with no gene match: 6. Per germline, CDR1 MNHEY and CDR2 SMNVEV (reference sequence). CDR3 region: CASSSSRDRGETQYF. CDR3 nucleotides: TGTGCCAGCAGTTCATCGAGGGACAGGGGAGAGACCCAGTACTTC.

This clonotype was found a few times. The chain combines TRBV29-1 with TRBJ2-7; 13 bases align to TRBD2. This CDR3 has 14 amino acids. V gave up 6 bases and J gave up 4 bases; unmatched junction bases: 6. The germline gives CDR1 SQVTM, CDR2 ANQGSEA. CDR3 in amino acids: CSVAGTSGIYEQYF. The CDR3 DNA reads TGCAGCGTCGCCGGGACTAGCGGGATTTACGAGCAGTACTTC.

The chain carries TRBV6-1 and TRBJ2-3; 8 bases fit TRBD1. Losses at the gene ends were 8 bases for V and 3 bases for J; bases not matched to a gene: 10. This CDR3 has 15 amino acids. Germline V gene sequence: CDR1 MNHNS, CDR2 SASEGT. The CDR3 DNA follows: TGTGCCAGCTTACCCAGGGGGCGCGCAACAGATACGCAGTATTTT. It yields the protein CASLPRGRATDTQYF.

The chain is built from TRBV20-1 and TRBJ2-5; D is unclear. V was trimmed by 1 base and J by 7 bases, leaving 16 bases between them. CDR3 length: 14 amino acids. Germline loops: CDR1 DFQATT, CDR2 SNEGSKA (reference sequence). The CDR3 is CSARVSNLRGTQYF. The CDR3 coding sequence is TGCAGTGCTAGAGTTTCGAACTTGCGTGGGACCCAGTACTTC.

This clonotype was seen repeatedly, ten times or more. The rearrangement links TRBV12-3 or TRBV12-4 to TRBJ1-2, with D uncertain. The CDR3 is 14 residues long. With 5 bases removed from V and 4 bases from J, the gap between germline ends came to 14 bases. The CDR3 DNA sequence: TGTGCCAGCAGTCCCTATACAGTACTCTATGGCTACACCTTC. As protein: CASSPYTVLYGYTF.

This clonotype was seen ten or more times. This chain connects TRBV5-4 to TRBJ2-1, with D perhaps being TRBD1 or TRBD2 (5 bases each). Germline loops: CDR1 SGHNT, CDR2 YYREEE (reference sequence). This CDR3 spans 14 amino acids. V lost 0 bases to trimming and J lost 9 bases, with 13 bases between them. The CDR3 nucleotides are TGTGCCAGCAGCTTGGCAGGGAGACTCAGTGAGCAGTTCTTC. As protein: CASSLAGRLSEQFF.

This chain links TRBV20-1 with TRBJ1-3, with D uncertain. The CDR3 runs to 14 residues. Trimming took 0 bases from V and 4 from J, leaving 10 bases between them. CDR1 is DFQATT and CDR2 is SNEGSKA in the germline V gene (reference sequence). This CDR3 is CSARDHYGGNTIYF. In DNA form, the CDR3 reads TGCAGTGCTAGAGATCATTACGGGGGAAACACCATATATTTT.

The chain is built from TRBV27 and TRBJ2-7; D possibly uses TRBD1 or TRBD2 (6 bases each). CDR1 is MNHEY, CDR2 SMNVEV, per germline (reference sequence). V was cut by 6 bases and J by 1 base, with 19 bases left in between. This CDR3 region has 16 residues. The DNA of the CDR3 is TGTGCCAGCAGGACTTACTACAGGAGGGGGTCCTACGAGCAGTACTTC. Translated: CASRTYYRRGSYEQYF.

This chain uses TRBV7-2 with TRBJ2-3, with 12 bases lining up with TRBD2. The J segment lost 5 bases and the V segment lost 4 bases, leaving 7 bases of the junction unmatched. From germline, CDR1 is SGHTA and CDR2 FQGNSA. The CDR3 covers 16 residues. CDR3 sequence (DNA): TGTGCCAGCAGCTCCCCTAGCGGGAGGGGCGGAGATACGCAGTATTTT. It encodes CASSSPSGRGGDTQYF.

The chain employs TRBV5-6 and TRBJ1-1; D is perhaps TRBD1 (5 bases). Trimming shortened V by 2 bases and J by 4 bases, and 12 bases separated the two germline ends. The CDR3 loop spans 14 amino acids. Per germline, CDR1 SGHDT and CDR2 YYEEEE. CDR3 nucleotides: TGTGCCAGCAGCTTATGGGGCGCCTTCACTGAAGCTTTCTTT. Its protein is CASSLWGAFTEAFF.

This sequence joins TRBV7-3 and TRBJ2-3; no clear D gene. CDR1 is SGHTA and CDR2 is FQGTGA in the germline V gene. There are 14 residues in the CDR3. Trimming shortened V by 2 bases and J by 1 base, and 7 bases separated the two germline ends. The CDR3 is CASSLVQGTDTQYF. In DNA, the CDR3 is TGTGCCAGCAGCTTAGTTCAGGGCACAGATACGCAGTATTTT.

The chain employs TRBV7-2 and TRBJ2-1; D remains unclear. Per germline, CDR1 SGHTA and CDR2 FQGNSA. CDR3 length: 12 residues. V was clipped by 2 bases and J by 12 bases, with 11 bases between them. The CDR3 loop is CASSLNRDWQFF. CDR3 DNA: TGTGCCAGCAGCTTAAATAGAGATTGGCAGTTCTTC.

The chain uses TRBV4-2 and TRBJ2-7, with D perhaps TRBD2 (5 bases). There are 12 residues in the CDR3. Per germline, CDR1 LGHNA and CDR2 YNFKEQ. V gave up 6 bases and J gave up 4 bases, with 10 bases separating them. CDR3 protein: CASSRTVYEQYF. The DNA for the CDR3 is TGTGCCAGCAGTCGGACTGTTTACGAGCAGTACTTC.

CDR3 DNA: TGTGCCAGCAGCCAAGGAGGACAGGGCAATCAGCCCCAGCATTTT. It codes for CASSQGGQGNQPQHF. The chain employs TRBV3-1 and TRBJ1-5; 7 bases are a match to TRBD1. The CDR3 has 15 residues. Germline CDR1 and CDR2: LGHDT and YNNKEL (reference sequence). V gave up 1 base and J gave up 2 bases; unmatched junction bases: 2.

There are a few counts of this clonotype. V and J are TRBV28 and TRBJ2-7; no clear D gene. The germline V gene encodes CDR1 MDHEN and CDR2 SYDVKM. The CDR3 has 14 amino acids. The ends were cut back, 3 bases at V and 10 bases at J, with 19 bases in the middle. CDR3 region: CASSFPLSTIPQYF. The CDR3 bases are TGTGCCAGCAGTTTTCCCCTCTCGACCATTCCCCAGTACTTC.

A few counts support this clonotype. The chain couples TRBV5-1 to TRBJ2-3; no clear D gene. V was clipped by 1 base and J by 0 bases, with 12 bases between them. CDR1 SGHRS and CDR2 YFSETQ come from the germline V gene. The CDR3 is made up of 16 amino acids. CDR3 in amino acids: CASSLLENLSTDTQYF. CDR3 bases: TGCGCCAGCAGCTTGTTGGAAAACTTAAGCACAGATACGCAGTATTTT. The full variable domain, its missing parts supplied by reference TRBV5-1 and TRBJ2-3, is KAGVTQTPRYLIKTRGQQVTLSCSPISGHRSVSWYQQTPGQGLQFLFEYFSETQRNKGNFPGRFSGRQFSNSRSEMNVSTLELGDSALYLCASSLLENLSTDTQYFGPGTRLTVL.

In this sample, this clonotype turned up a few times. This rearrangement joins TRBV27 to TRBJ2-2, with D possibly matching TRBD2 (5 bases). CDR3 length equals 16 residues. Trimming removed 5 bases at V and 9 bases at J, with 22 bases between. Germline V gene data show CDR1 as MNHEY and CDR2 as SMNVEV (reference sequence). The CDR3 reads CASSPGPGRKERELFF. The CDR3 DNA follows: TGTGCCAGCAGTCCCGGTCCGGGGAGAAAAGAGAGGGAGCTGTTTTTT.

This clonotype turned up a few times. The chain recombines TRBV6-2 or TRBV6-3 with TRBJ2-7; 8 bases agree with TRBD2. The CDR3 runs to 14 residues. The V segment lost 2 bases and the J segment 5 bases; nucleotides outside the gene matches: 5. Germline CDR1 and CDR2: MNHEY and SVGEGT. Here the CDR3 reads CASSYGGRYHEQYF. In DNA form, the CDR3 reads TGTGCCAGCAGTTACGGCGGGAGGTATCACGAGCAGTACTTC.

This clonotype occurred a few times. The CDR3 sequence: CASSLAPGEVNEQYF. CDR3 sequence (DNA): TGCGCCAGCAGCCTCGCTCCAGGGGAGGTAAACGAGCAGTACTTC. The genes are TRBV5-1 and TRBJ2-7; D tentatively reads TRBD1 or TRBD2 (6 bases each). CDR1 is SGHRS and CDR2 is YFSETQ in the germline V gene. CDR3 length equals 15 residues. V lost 4 bases to trimming and J lost 5 bases, with 19 bases between them.

The DNA of the CDR3 is TGCGCCAGCAGGGGGGCGGGGTCCTACAATGAGCAGTTCTTC. The encoded protein is CASRGAGSYNEQFF. The chain employs TRBV5-1 and TRBJ2-1, with D perhaps assigned TRBD1 or TRBD2 (6 bases each). Trimming stripped 5 bases from V and 1 base from J, with 10 bases between. The CDR3 spans 14 residues. Germline assignment: CDR1 SGHRS and CDR2 YFSETQ.

V usage is TRBV13 and J usage is TRBJ2-5, with 7 bases aligning to TRBD2. Germline lookup yields CDR1 PRHDT and CDR2 FYEKMQ (reference sequence). V shed 5 bases and J 3 bases; nucleotides not matched to a gene: 3. The CDR3 spans 13 residues. The CDR3 protein is CASSASGKETQYF. DNA for the CDR3: TGTGCCAGCAGCGCTAGCGGAAAAGAGACCCAGTACTTC. Based on the CDR3 plus reference TRBV13 and TRBJ2-5, the full variable domain is AAGVIQSPRHLIKEKRETATLKCYPIPRHDTVYWYQQGPGQDPQFLISFYEKMQSDKGSIPDRFSAQQFSDYHSELNMSSLELGDSALYFCASSASGKETQYFGPGTRLLVL.

The sample holds a few counts of this clonotype. The V gene is TRBV20-1, the J gene TRBJ1-5; D is perhaps TRBD1 (6 bases). The germline V gene encodes CDR1 DFQATT and CDR2 SNEGSKA (reference sequence). The V end was cut by 6 bases, the J end by 7 bases, with 13 bases between. This CDR3 contains 12 residues. The DNA of the CDR3 is TGCAGTGCGGGGGGGGGCGGGCAGCCCCAGCATTTT. Amino acid sequence: CSAGGGGQPQHF.

This clonotype was recorded many times. The chain couples TRBV5-1 to TRBJ2-1; 11 bases agree with TRBD2. CDR3 length equals 17 residues. The V gene end was trimmed by 3 bases and the J gene end by 5 bases; junction bases not matched to a gene: 10. Germline V gene data show CDR1 as SGHRS and CDR2 as YFSETQ. CDR3 in amino acids: CASSSIKTSGVDNEQFF. DNA of the CDR3: TGCGCCAGCAGCTCAATCAAGACTAGCGGGGTTGACAATGAGCAGTTCTTC.

Remarks on this clonotype: An end of the junction differs from the germline gene, which may be a read error. V usage is TRBV5-1 and J usage is TRBJ2-2; unclear D gene. The V gene's germline CDR1 is SGHRS and CDR2 YFSETQ. The CDR3 covers 14 residues. The CDR3 nucleotides are TGCGCCAGCAGCTTGATACAGATCACCAGGGAGCTGTTTTTT. Translating gives CASSLIQITRELFF.

J is TRBJ2-7 and V is TRBV20-1; 8 nucleotides agree with TRBD1. V lost 0 bases and J lost 0; bases outside the gene matches: 7. The CDR3 has 16 amino acids. Germline assignment: CDR1 DFQATT and CDR2 SNEGSKA (reference sequence). CDR3: CSAREADRASSYEQYF. Here the CDR3 DNA reads TGCAGTGCTAGAGAGGCGGACAGGGCTAGCTCCTACGAGCAGTACTTC.

The J gene is TRBJ2-7, the V gene TRBV20-1; 10 bases match TRBD2. V lost 0 bases to trimming and J lost 0 bases; unmatched junction nucleotides: 5. The CDR3 extends over 16 amino acids. Per germline, CDR1 DFQATT and CDR2 SNEGSKA (reference sequence). The CDR3 coding sequence is TGCAGTGCTAGAGATTTACGGACTAGCGGCTCCTACGAGCAGTACTTC. Translating it yields CSARDLRTSGSYEQYF.